Below, 15 T cell receptor beta chains from the same sample are listed, as sequenced in a study of tumor-infiltrating lymphocytes in primary liver carcinoma. A constant-region primer primed TCR beta cDNA synthesis from about 0.45 ug of total RNA. Nested multiplex PCR, run for three rounds with slightly modified ARM-PCR, yielded TCR beta libraries. Amplification in the first two PCR rounds was performed using TRBV1-TRBV30 forward primers and a C-beta reverse primer for around 11 cycles each. TCRdb ran MiXCR on the multiplex PCR reads and lists one entry per CDR3 protein. The data hold around 120,000 distinct CDR3 sequences, with 65% observed a single time. Between roughly 17 and 33 mg of unsorted bulk tissue served as the source from which RNA and DNA were co-extracted. The specimen sequenced was liver tumor tissue from sampling region 1. The subset here: tumor region T1, superior pole. The receptors shown here come from a woman in her fifties or sixties with primary liver carcinoma and hepatitis B virus infection.

This clonotype appeared a single time. The gene calls are TRBV5-1 and TRBJ2-5; D call uncertain. The germline V gene encodes CDR1 SGHRS and CDR2 YFSETQ. V shed 4 bases and J shed 4 bases, with 26 bases lying between them. The CDR3 covers 18 residues. CDR3 in DNA: TGCGCCAGCAGCGCCCTGTCCGTGGTGGGTCCGATCCGAGAGACCCAGTACTTC. Translating gives CASSALSVVGPIRETQYF. Filled out from reference TRBV5-1 and TRBJ2-5, the complete variable domain reads KAGVTQTPRYLIKTRGQQVTLSCSPISGHRSVSWYQQTPGQGLQFLFEYFSETQRNKGNFPGRFSGRQFSNSRSEMNVSTLELGDSALYLCASSALSVVGPIRETQYFGPGTRLLVL.

With regard to this clonotype: At one end, the junction sequence differs from germline, possibly due to a read error. The CDR3 protein is CASSLRDGDYEQYF. CDR3 nucleotides: TGTGCCAGCAGCCTCCGGGACGGGGACTACGAGCAATACTTC. V gene TRBV11-3 combines with J gene TRBJ2-7; 7 bases agree with TRBD2. The CDR3 has 14 residues. CDR1 and CDR2 (germline): SGHNT, YENEEA.

V usage is TRBV6-5 and J usage is TRBJ1-2; 7 bases fit TRBD1. The CDR3 sequence is 15 residues long. Germline lookup yields CDR1 MNHEY and CDR2 SVGAGI. After removal of 3 bases from V and 6 bases from J, the junction contained 10 bases not matched to a gene. The CDR3 region has the DNA TGTGCCAGCAGTTATCAACAGGGGCGGGCCGATGGCTACACCTTC. The encoded protein is CASSYQQGRADGYTF.

The rearrangement uses TRBV5-1 and TRBJ1-2; a possible D gene is TRBD1 (6 bases). Trimming took off 3 bases at V and 6 bases at J, with 18 bases between the two ends. Germline CDR1 reads SGHRS; CDR2 reads YFSETQ. The CDR3 has 15 residues. The CDR3 spells CASSSNRAEAHGYTF. The CDR3 DNA sequence: TGCGCCAGCAGCTCCAACAGGGCAGAGGCGCATGGCTACACCTTC.

As to this clonotype: A read error is possible here, since a much larger clone lies one base away. The rearrangement uses TRBV18 and TRBJ2-1, with 11 bases lining up with TRBD2. The CDR3 loop spans 14 amino acids. Germline-derived CDR1 and CDR2 are KGHSH and LQKENI. CDR3 protein: CASSTSGSSHELFF. The CDR3, as DNA: TGTGCCAGCTCAACTAGCGGGAGTTCCCATGAGCTGTTCTTC.

Worth noting for this clonotype: At one of its ends the junction is not consistent with the germline gene, which may arise from a read error. Here the CDR3 DNA reads TGTGCTAGCAGGAGACTAGCGGGAAGGCCAAGAGTAGAAGACCAGTACTTC. Translated: CASRRLAGRPRVEDQYF. The chain recombines TRBV12-3 or TRBV12-4 with TRBJ2-5, with 11 bases lining up with TRBD2. CDR3 length: 17 residues.

About this clonotype itself: This likely comes from a read error, as the CDR3 has no conserved phenylalanine or tryptophan at its end. The V call is TRBV11-2, the J call TRBJ2-7, with D hard to call. The CDR3 loop spans 12 amino acids. Trimming shortened V by 5 bases and J by 5 bases, and 10 bases separated the two germline ends. The germline V gene has CDR1 SGHAT and CDR2 FQNNGV. The CDR3 loop is CASSHSRHEQYL. The CDR3 DNA sequence: TGTGCCAGCAGCCACAGTAGACACGAGCAGTACCTA.

Points on this clonotype: The conserved final phenylalanine or tryptophan is absent from the CDR3, which likely points to a read error. This chain joins TRBV11-2 and TRBJ1-1; TRBD1 matches 8 bases. The germline V gene has CDR1 SGHAT and CDR2 FQNNGV. V shed 6 bases and J 1 base; nucleotides not matched to a gene: 10. CDR3 length: 16 amino acids. The DNA for the CDR3 is TGTGCCAGCAGGACCAAAGGGCAGGGGGCGAACACTGAAGCTTTCTCT. Amino acid sequence: CASRTKGQGANTEAFS.

This clonotype appeared a few times. The genes are TRBV5-1 and TRBJ1-6; TRBD1 matches at 7 bases. This CDR3 comprises 17 residues. V gave up 5 bases and J gave up 0 bases; unmatched junction bases: 8. Per germline, CDR1 SGHRS and CDR2 YFSETQ. CDR3 in amino acids: CASRVDRTSSYNSPLHF. For the CDR3, the DNA is TGCGCCAGCAGAGTGGACAGGACGAGCTCCTATAATTCACCCCTCCACTTT.

In its sample, this clonotype was seen many times. The chain recombines TRBV7-8 with TRBJ2-5; the D gene is possibly TRBD2 (6 bases). CDR3 size: 15 residues. V lost 3 bases and J lost 4, with 15 bases in between. Germline CDR1 and CDR2: SGHVS and FQNEAQ. CDR3 residues: CASSFGAYGGETQYF. For the CDR3, the DNA is TGTGCCAGCAGCTTCGGGGCGTACGGGGGAGAGACCCAGTACTTC.

In DNA form, the CDR3 reads TGTGCCAGCAGTTCGACCTTAGTCATTCAGCCCCAGCATTTT. This translates into CASSSTLVIQPQHF. The rearrangement uses TRBV6-1 and TRBJ1-5; D gene unclear. The germline gives CDR1 MNHNS, CDR2 SASEGT. The CDR3 is 14 residues long. V was shortened by 5 bases and J by 6 bases, with 14 bases between the two germline ends.

This clonotype was counted a few times. The chain recombines TRBV21-1 with TRBJ1-6; no DNA check was done on the table's D call, TRBD1. TRBV21-1 is termed a pseudogene. The CDR3 extends over 15 amino acids. Here the CDR3 reads CASSKGGRRASPLHF. For the CDR3, the DNA is TGTGCCAGCAGCAAAGGCGGCAGGCGGGCTTCACCCCTCCACTTT.

V usage is TRBV24-1 and J usage is TRBJ2-1; D call uncertain. Germline loops: CDR1 KGHDR, CDR2 SFDVKD. Trimming took off 3 bases at V and 0 bases at J, with 8 bases between the two ends. There are 15 residues in the CDR3. This chain's CDR3 is CATSDRLSSYNEQFF. CDR3 DNA: TGTGCCACCAGTGATCGGCTCAGCTCCTACAATGAGCAGTTCTTC.

Turning to this clonotype: Mismatch with germline at one junction end may stem from a read error. V gene TRBV28 combines with J gene TRBJ2-5; D tentatively fits TRBD1 or TRBD2 (5 bases each). The CDR3 spans 17 residues. Germline lookup yields CDR1 MDHEN and CDR2 SYDVKM. The CDR3: CASSLERGVGARETQYF. The DNA of the CDR3 is TGTGCCAGTAGTTTAGAAAGAGGGGTGGGAGCGCGGGAGACCCAGTACTTC.

On this clonotype itself: A much more abundant neighbour one base away suggests this may be a read error. The chain couples TRBV6-6 to TRBJ1-5; D is unresolved. V was shortened by 2 bases and J by 1 base, with 18 bases between the two germline ends. The CDR3 is 18 residues long. CDR1 and CDR2 (germline): MNHNY, SVGAGI (reference sequence). The CDR3 nucleotides are TGTGCCAGCAGTTACCGCGCCGAATCAAGTGGCAGCAATCAGCCCCAGCATTTT. It is translated as CASSYRAESSGSNQPQHF.